This is a list of T cell receptor beta chains from one sample in a study of T cell repertoires in cytomegalovirus infection. For these receptors, no antigen is known. TCRdb called the reads again in MiXCR, with one record for every CDR3 protein. The top ten clones hold 15% to 20% of a sample with about 700,000 distinct CDR3 sequences, 30% to 40% of them seen once. The sample here was cultured PBMCs, taken from culture after CMV antigen stimulation. All receptors come from a human donor in good health (CMV status not recorded). Some clones in this sample may be carry-over from other donors' samples. Each CDR3 is given with its conserved first and last residue. D genes are given only for firm matches. Size is omitted from some rows. Given values are once, few, many or a class for expanded clones.

TRBV6-2/TRBV6-3,TRBJ1-4,TRBD1,NA,TGTGCCAGCAGTCCGGGACAGTCAACTAATGAAAAACTGTTTTTT,CASSPGQSTNEKLFF
TRBV19,TRBJ2-1,TRBD2,NA,TGTGCCAGTAGCGAGACTAGCAACTCCTACAATGAGCAGTTCTTC,CASSETSNSYNEQFF
TRBV7-2,TRBJ1-1,NA,many,TGTGCCAGCAGCTCACGGGGGGGTGCAGGGAACACTGAAGCTTTCTTT,CASSSRGGAGNTEAFF
TRBV25-1,TRBJ1-4,NA,NA,TGTGCCAGCAGTGAAGACGTCGGGTCCGGCGAAAAACTGTTTTTT,CASSEDVGSGEKLFF
TRBV7-2,TRBJ2-3,TRBD2,many,TGTGCCAGCAGCTCACATAGCGGGCCTAGCACAGATACGCAGTATTTT,CASSSHSGPSTDTQYF
TRBV5-4,TRBJ1-4,TRBD1,NA,TGTGCCAGCAGCCCCGGGACAGTCCATGAAAAACTGTTTTTT,CASSPGTVHEKLFF
TRBV19,TRBJ2-1,NA,NA,TGTGCCATTCAGGGATCTCCACCTAACAATGAGCAGTTCTTC,CAIQGSPPNNEQFF
TRBV7-2,TRBJ1-2,TRBD1,many,TGTGCCAGCAGCACCCAGGGGGGCTATGGCTACACCTTC,CASSTQGGYGYTF
TRBV11-1,TRBJ2-2,NA,NA,TGTGCCTCGGGGGCAGCCTACCCATACACCGGGGAGCTGTTTTTT,CASGAAYPYTGELFF
TRBV5-1,TRBJ2-7,NA,NA,TGCGCCAGCAGCTACGGGGGCCGTTACTACGAGCAGTACTTC,CASSYGGRYYEQYF
TRBV4-3,TRBJ2-7,TRBD1,few,TGCGCCAGCAGCCAAGGGGCCGGGACAGGGTACTACGAGCAGTACTTC,CASSQGAGTGYYEQYF
TRBV7-8,TRBJ1-1,NA,many,TGTGCCAGCAGCCATACCGGGAACACTGAAGCTTTCTTT,CASSHTGNTEAFF
TRBV5-1,TRBJ1-1,NA,NA,TGCGCCAGCAGCTTGCTGGGGGAGGCGTACACTGAAGCTTTCTTT,CASSLLGEAYTEAFF